This TCR beta chain comes out of a study of metastatic and nonmetastatic thyroid tumors. Study-level information: From malignant and benign thyroid patients, repertoires in blood and in tumor or nodule tissue were compared. Notes on the study in general: Benign nodules reportedly had significantly lower TCR beta diversity than malignant thyroid tumors in blood and tumor.

Not a single patient had been given any form of treatment at any point before undergoing thyroid surgery. This clone was detected many times. Its antigen is not identified. In the original workflow: The distant-metastasis classifier for papillary thyroid cancer was built from CDR3 differences across clinicopathological groups. TCRdb re-called the PCR reads via MiXCR. The V and J calls and clone size come from TCRdb's table, not from the authors' own analysis. The sample records 20,000 to 25,000 clones, 15% to 20% being singletons. Germline V gene data show CDR1 as SGHNT and CDR2 as YENEEA. The CDR3 covers 14 residues. V dropped 2 bases and J dropped 4 bases, with 11 bases sitting between them.

The V gene is TRBV11-3, the J gene TRBJ1-2; D is uncertain. The sequenced sample consisted of blood. The TCR sequence derives from a male donor with papillary thyroid cancer or a benign thyroid nodule (not recorded which). Some clones in this sample may be carry-over from other donors' samples. DNA for the CDR3: TGTGCCAGCAGCTTATTAGGTCAGATCTATGGCTACACCTTC. It specifies CASSLLGQIYGYTF.